A selection of T cell receptor beta chains follows, all from one sample in a study of CD8 T cells in ankylosing spondylitis. TCRdb re-analysed the 5' RACE reads in MiXCR, keeping a single row per CDR3 protein. The sample has some 220,000 distinct CDR3 sequences, 10% seen once. Material for sequencing was blood, either unsorted or a sorted T cell fraction (not recorded which). These receptors originate from a male donor with ankylosing spondylitis or in good health (not recorded which). The CDR3 runs from the conserved cysteine through the conserved F or W. The order of the fields is clone size, J gene, D gene, V gene, CDR3 DNA, CDR3 protein. A D gene is named only where the DNA matches it firmly. Only some rows state a clone size, as once, few, many or a class for expanded clones.

many | TRBJ2-7 | TRBD2 | TRBV27 | TGTGCCAGCAGTTCCGGGAGGGTGCCCACCTACGAGCAGTACTTC | CASSSGRVPTYEQYF
many | TRBJ2-5 | TRBD1 | TRBV5-6 | TGTGCCAGCAGCCAAGGACAGGGTTGGATGTCCCAGTACTTC | CASSQGQGWMSQYF
many | TRBJ2-7 | TRBD2 | TRBV20-1 | TGCAGTGCTAGGGCTAGCGGGTACGAGCAGTACTTC | CSARASGYEQYF
many | TRBJ2-7 | NA | TRBV7-2 | TGTGCCAGCAGCTTACCAGCGAGCGAGCAGTACTTC | CASSLPASEQYF
NA | TRBJ2-3 | NA | TRBV7-2 | TGTGCCAGCAGCTTAGATGGCTATACGCAGTATTTT | CASSLDGYTQYF
many | TRBJ1-1 | NA | TRBV30 | TGTGCCTGGAGTGTTCACGGGAACACTGAAGCTTTCTTT | CAWSVHGNTEAFF
many | TRBJ2-1 | NA | TRBV3-1 | TGTGCCAGCAGCCAAATGCCCAATGAGCAGTTCTTC | CASSQMPNEQFF
many | TRBJ2-3 | TRBD2 | TRBV20-1 | TGCAGTGCTAGAGACTCGGGACGCGGGAGGGATACGCAGTATTTT | CSARDSGRGRDTQYF
NA | TRBJ2-5 | TRBD1 | TRBV7-9 | TGTGCCAGCAGCCCGGGACAGGCAGAGACCCAGTACTTC | CASSPGQAETQYF
many | TRBJ1-1 | NA | TRBV20-1 | TGCAGTGCTCCCGTCCCGCCGGGACTGAACACTGAAGCTTTCTTT | CSAPVPPGLNTEAFF
NA | TRBJ1-1 | NA | TRBV11-2 | TGTGCCAGCAGCGGCCGTAGGGACACTGAAGCTTTCTTT | CASSGRRDTEAFF
many | TRBJ2-4 | TRBD1 | TRBV29-1 | TGCAGCGTTGGACAGGGGGAAAACATTCAGTACTTC | CSVGQGENIQYF
many | TRBJ2-1 | NA | TRBV2 | TGTGCCAGCAGGGAAAACAATGAGCAGTTCTTC | CASRENNEQFF
many | TRBJ2-1 | NA | TRBV7-8 | TGTGCCAGCAGCTTAAGCAGGGAGAATGAGCAGTTCTTC | CASSLSRENEQFF
many | TRBJ2-2 | TRBD1 | TRBV12-3/TRBV12-4 | TGTGCCAGTACACCCGACAGGGTCGGCACCGGGGAGCTGTTTTTT | CASTPDRVGTGELFF
few | TRBJ2-1 | TRBD1 | TRBV7-8 | TGTGCCAGCAGCATGGGACAGGGGCCCTACAATGAGCAGTTCTTC | CASSMGQGPYNEQFF
few | TRBJ1-2 | TRBD1 | TRBV11-2 | TGTGCCAGCAGCTTAAGGGACAGGGTTGGCTACACCTTC | CASSLRDRVGYTF
many | TRBJ2-2 | TRBD1 | TRBV5-1 | TGCGCCAGCAGCCCGGGACAGATCGCGAGCACCGGGGAGCTGTTTTTT | CASSPGQIASTGELFF
NA | TRBJ2-1 | NA | TRBV6-1 | TGTGCCAGCGAAAGGTTCAGCTCCTACAATGAGCAGTTCTTC | CASERFSSYNEQFF
many | TRBJ1-2 | NA | TRBV7-8 | TGTGCCAGCAGCCTAAGATCCCAGGGAGAGTACTATGGCTACACCTTC | CASSLRSQGEYYGYTF
NA | TRBJ1-2 | NA | TRBV14 | TGTGCCAGCAGCCTTGGCAGCTCCCCGGTCTACTATGGCTACACCTTC | CASSLGSSPVYYGYTF
NA | TRBJ2-7 | NA | TRBV27 | TGTGCCAGCAGTTTATCGACTAGTCAGTTGTACGAGCAGTACTTC | CASSLSTSQLYEQYF
many | TRBJ1-5 | TRBD1 | TRBV20-1 | TGCAGTGCTTATGGCCCAGGGGGCGGCAATCAGCCCCAGCATTTT | CSAYGPGGGNQPQHF
many | TRBJ2-7 | NA | TRBV21-1 | TGTGCCAGCAGCACCGGACGGTTGAGCTCCTACGAGCAGTACTTC | CASSTGRLSSYEQYF
many | TRBJ1-5 | TRBD1 | TRBV19 | TGTGCCAGCCAACGGACAGGGGGCTTGGGCAATCAGCCCCAGCATTTT | CASQRTGGLGNQPQHF
many | TRBJ1-4 | NA | TRBV5-1 | TGCGCCAGCCGGGAGAACAGTTTACCTAATGAAAAACTGTTTTTT | CASRENSLPNEKLFF
many | TRBJ2-2 | TRBD2 | TRBV4-2 | TGTGCCAGCAGCCATACCGGGGGGGTGAACACCGGGGAGCTGTTTTTT | CASSHTGGVNTGELFF
many | TRBJ2-7 | NA | TRBV7-9 | TGTGCCAGCAGCCCCGGTACTATCAGCTACGAGCAGTACTTC | CASSPGTISYEQYF
NA | TRBJ1-1 | NA | TRBV3-1 | TGTGCCAGCAGCCAAGGGGGACGAGGGGTTGGGAACACTGAAGCTTTCTTT | CASSQGGRGVGNTEAFF
few | TRBJ2-1 | NA | TRBV30 | TGTGCCTGGACTTTACAGGCCCACAATGAGCAGTTCTTC | CAWTLQAHNEQFF
many | TRBJ1-1 | TRBD1 | TRBV25-1 | TGTGCCAGCACCGCTCCGGGACAGGGGTTTGGTGAAGCTTTCTTT | CASTAPGQGFGEAFF
many | TRBJ2-7 | NA | TRBV20-1 | TGCAGTGCTCAGGACGGCTCCTACGAGCAGTACTTC | CSAQDGSYEQYF
many | TRBJ2-7 | NA | TRBV20-1 | TGCAGTGCTAGAGGGATACGGGGGGGACAGATCTCCTACGAGCAGTACTTC | CSARGIRGGQISYEQYF
many | TRBJ2-7 | NA | TRBV2 | TGTGCCAGCAGGCCGATACTAGTAGCCTCCTACGAGCAGTACTTC | CASRPILVASYEQYF
many | TRBJ1-2 | NA | TRBV5-4 | TGTGCCAGCAGCTCCACCGGGGGAGGCCTCTATGGCTACACCTTC | CASSSTGGGLYGYTF
many | TRBJ2-7 | TRBD2 | TRBV3-1 | TGTGCCAGCAGCCAAGGGTTCGGCGGGGGGAATGACGAGCAGTACTTC | CASSQGFGGGNDEQYF
many | TRBJ2-1 | NA | TRBV6-5 | TGTGCCAGCAGTTACTCGTTTCATTCGGGGACCCACAATGAGCAGTTCTTC | CASSYSFHSGTHNEQFF
NA | TRBJ2-1 | NA | TRBV3-1 | TGTGCCAGCAGCCACGTGTGGAATGAGCAGTTCTTC | CASSHVWNEQFF
NA | TRBJ1-4 | TRBD1 | TRBV2 | TGTGCCTTCAGTTCCGGGACAGGGGGCCCCCCAGCTAATGAAAAACTGTTTTTT | CAFSSGTGGPPANEKLFF
once | TRBJ1-2 | NA | TRBV20-1 | TGCTGTTCGGACCAGGGTCATGGCTACACCTTC | CCSDQGHGYTF
NA | TRBJ1-2 | TRBD1 | TRBV30 | TGTGCCTGGGCCCGGGACAGGGGAGACTATGGCTACACCTTC | CAWARDRGDYGYTF
many | TRBJ1-1 | TRBD1 | TRBV5-1 | TGCGCCAGCAGCTCACTGGACAGGGGGGTCACTGAAGCTTTCTTT | CASSSLDRGVTEAFF
many | TRBJ1-3 | TRBD1 | TRBV7-9 | TGTGCCAGCAGCTTAGCCGCCGGACAGGGAACCATATATTTT | CASSLAAGQGTIYF
many | TRBJ2-7 | NA | TRBV12-3/TRBV12-4 | TGTGCCAGCAGGGCAGGGGCCTACTACGAGCAGTACTTC | CASRAGAYYEQYF
many | TRBJ2-3 | NA | TRBV30 | TGTGCCTGGAGTGGAGGTACGCAGTATTTT | CAWSGGTQYF
many | TRBJ1-1 | NA | TRBV5-6 | TGTGCCAGCAGCTTTATCACTGAAGCTTTCTTT | CASSFITEAFF
NA | TRBJ2-2 | TRBD1 | TRBV7-9 | TGTGCCAGCAGCTCGGGACAGGGGACGACCGGGGAGCTGTTTTTT | CASSSGQGTTGELFF
NA | TRBJ2-7 | NA | TRBV5-1 | TGCGCCAGCAGCCTCCTTGAAACAGGTTCCGGGCAGTACTTC | CASSLLETGSGQYF
NA | TRBJ2-2 | NA | TRBV12-5 | TGTGCTAGTGGTGCGGACAGCCCCACCGGGGAGCTGTTTTTT | CASGADSPTGELFF
many | TRBJ1-1 | TRBD1 | TRBV20-1 | TGCAGTGCTAGTAGGGACAGGGGAAACACTGAAGCTTTCTTT | CSASRDRGNTEAFF
few | TRBJ1-1 | TRBD1 | TRBV18 | TGTGCCAGCTCAATCCGGGACAGGGAGACTGAAGCTTTCTTT | CASSIRDRETEAFF